This T cell receptor (beta chain) comes out of a study of blood T cells in healthy people across ages. The CDR3 runs to 16 residues. The V gene's germline CDR1 is MNHNS and CDR2 SASEGT. V lost 1 base, J lost 9 bases, and 20 bases lay in between. Sample-barcoded 5' priming and a J-beta primer mix drove a second PCR of about 6 to 12 cycles. TCRdb called the 5' RACE reads again in MiXCR, with one record for every CDR3 protein. The data contain under 700,000 distinct CDR3 sequences, nearly 25% of them singletons. Isolation of PBMCs gave at least 6 million cells per sample. These data were likewise used in another study, on T cells of mothers and their children.

This rearrangement joins TRBV6-1 to TRBJ2-3; D tentatively reads TRBD1 or TRBD2 (6 bases each). The sequenced material came from blood. The sequence was collected from a boy younger than 18 in good health. DNA of the CDR3: TGTGCCAGCAGTGAAGAGACAGGTTACCGCCGGGGGACGCAGTATTTT. Its protein product is CASSEETGYRRGTQYF.